The 13 T cell receptor beta chains reported below all come from one sample, sequenced in a study of chemoradiotherapy in HPV16-positive cancers (dated 2022 in TCRdb). Libraries were constructed by the immunoSEQ multiplex PCR assay. The table comes from immuneACCESS by way of TCRdb, which keeps in-frame sequences with V and J called. Part of the clones is missing from these tables; in studies checked, under half for an unresolved V gene and the rest for unknown reasons. This sample holds roughly 34,000 clones; over 75% were observed only once. The biggest ten clones account for about 3.8% of the sample. The source material was blood, sampled from a patient who underwent chemoradiotherapy. Receptor source: a human donor with HPV-associated anogenital cancer.

J is TRBJ2-5 and V is TRBV5-8, with TRBD2 identical over 7 bases. CDR3 size: 12 residues. CDR1 and CDR2 (germline): SGHTS, YDEGEE. J was trimmed by 2 bases and V by 7 bases; bases with no gene match: 2. The CDR3 DNA reads TGTGCCAGCGGCGGGAGACAAGAGACCCAGTACTTC. Its translation is CASGGRQETQYF.

The chain uses TRBV7-8 and TRBJ2-7, with unresolved D. The germline V gene has CDR1 SGHVS and CDR2 FQNEAQ. The CDR3 runs 11 residues. V lost 5 bases and J 2 bases, leaving 4 bases between the germline ends. The CDR3 loop reads CASSGAYEQYF. In DNA form, the CDR3 reads TGTGCCAGCAGCGGAGCCTACGAGCAGTACTTC.

The rearrangement links TRBV29-1 to TRBJ2-1; no reliable D call. Germline CDR1 SQVTM, CDR2 ANQGSEA. The CDR3 consists of 12 residues. Trimming left V 3 bases short and J 4 bases short, with 7 bases between. The CDR3 here is CSVDKGYNEQFF. CDR3 nucleotides: TGCAGCGTTGACAAGGGTTACAATGAGCAGTTCTTC.

The chain carries TRBV6-1 and TRBJ2-5, with a tentative D call TRBD2 (5 bases). The length of the CDR3 is 14 residues. CDR1 is MNHNS, CDR2 SASEGT, per germline. V lost 2 bases, J lost 0 bases, and 7 bases lay in between. CDR3 sequence (DNA): TGTGCCAGCAGTGAACCGGGGAACCAAGAGACCCAGTACTTC. Amino acid sequence: CASSEPGNQETQYF.

The chain is built from TRBV11-3 and TRBJ2-2, with 11 bases aligning to TRBD2. Per the germline V gene, CDR1 is SGHNT and CDR2 is YENEEA. The CDR3 spans 15 residues. After removal of 5 bases from V and 4 bases from J, the junction contained 3 bases not matched to a gene. CDR3 bases: TGTGCCAGCAGCCCTCTAGCGGGGGGCACCGGGGAGCTGTTTTTT. Translating gives CASSPLAGGTGELFF.

The rearrangement links TRBV6-1 to TRBJ1-5, with D uncertain. Germline CDR1 and CDR2: MNHNS and SASEGT. The V gene lost 7 bases and the J gene lost 4 bases, with 11 bases spanning the gap. The CDR3 runs to 13 residues. Here the CDR3 reads CASTISRNQPQHF. CDR3 in DNA: TGTGCCAGCACGATTTCCAGAAATCAGCCCCAGCATTTT.

V is TRBV11-2 and J is TRBJ2-7; no clear D. The V and J ends lost 1 base and 2 bases respectively, with 9 bases between them. Germline lookup yields CDR1 SGHAT and CDR2 FQNNGV. The CDR3 runs 14 residues. The CDR3 nucleotides are TGTGCCAGCAGCTTAGCCCTACGCGCCTACGAGCAGTACTTC. It translates to CASSLALRAYEQYF.

The V gene is TRBV15, the J gene TRBJ2-3; TRBD1 aligns across 9 bases. There are 16 residues in the CDR3. Germline V CDR1 and CDR2: LNHNV, YYDKDF (reference sequence). The J segment lost 4 bases and the V segment lost 3 bases, leaving 8 bases of the junction unmatched. This chain's CDR3 is CATSRDPGQGADTQYF. CDR3 nucleotide sequence: TGTGCCACCAGCAGGGATCCGGGACAGGGAGCAGATACGCAGTATTTT.

This sequence joins TRBV4-1 and TRBJ1-5; the D is unclear. The germline CDR1 and CDR2 sequences are MGHRA and YSYEKL. The CDR3 is 15 amino acids. V lost 2 bases and J 0 bases, leaving 8 bases between the germline ends. CDR3 coding DNA: TGCGCCAGCAGCCAATTGGACGGTAGCAATCAGCCCCAGCATTTT. This codes for CASSQLDGSNQPQHF.

This clone has just one count. This chain joins TRBV5-1 and TRBJ1-1; TRBD1 aligns across 8 bases. The CDR3 has 17 amino acids. J was trimmed by 4 bases and V by 4 bases; bases with no gene match: 15. CDR1 and CDR2 (germline): SGHRS, YFSETQ. The CDR3 sequence: CASSLRTGSLGGTEAFF. The CDR3 coding sequence is TGCGCCAGCAGCCTAAGGACAGGGAGCTTGGGAGGCACTGAAGCTTTCTTT.

The chain couples TRBV27 to TRBJ2-7; perhaps TRBD1 as D (6 bases). The germline V gene encodes CDR1 MNHEY and CDR2 SMNVEV (reference sequence). Trimming removed 7 bases from V and 1 base from J, with 20 bases in between. There are 16 residues in the CDR3. CDR3 amino acids: CASKGDSRTVSYEQYF. In DNA form, the CDR3 reads TGTGCCAGCAAGGGGGATTCCCGGACAGTATCCTACGAGCAGTACTTC.

This chain links TRBV27 with TRBJ1-3, with D possibly matching TRBD1 (5 bases). V was cut by 1 base and J by 7 bases, with 8 bases left in between. This CDR3 comprises 13 residues. The germline V gene has CDR1 MNHEY and CDR2 SMNVEV (reference sequence). The CDR3 loop is CASSLWGGNTIYF. In nucleotides, the CDR3 is TGTGCCAGCAGTTTATGGGGGGGGAACACCATATATTTT.

The chain joins TRBV5-6 to TRBJ2-1, with 9 nucleotides matching TRBD2. Germline assignment: CDR1 SGHDT and CDR2 YYEEEE. The J segment lost 4 bases and the V segment lost 6 bases, leaving 5 bases of the junction unmatched. This CDR3 region has 14 residues. CDR3 sequence reads: CASNSGGGYNEQFF. The CDR3, as DNA: TGTGCCAGCAATAGCGGGGGAGGGTACAATGAGCAGTTCTTC.